These 19 T cell receptor beta chains were all obtained from the same sample, sequenced in a study of blood T cell repertoires in COVID-19. Sequencing used immunoSEQ multiplex PCR; TCRdb keeps in-frame clones, though not all of them. The sample has 200,000 to 250,000 clones; around 82% are singletons. Sample: peripheral blood. These receptors all stem from a woman aged 80 or over with acute or convalescent COVID-19.

Here the CDR3 DNA reads TGTGCCATCAGTGAATCGCCCCGGAGTACGCAGTATTTT. It specifies CAISESPRSTQYF. This chain links TRBV10-3 with TRBJ2-3; D is unresolved. Germline lookup yields CDR1 ENHRY and CDR2 SYGVKD. The CDR3 is 13 residues long. Trimming cost V 3 bases and J 8 bases, with 12 bases left between them.

The chain carries TRBV7-3 and TRBJ2-1; 15 nucleotides line up with TRBD2. The CDR3 runs to 17 residues. V was clipped by 3 bases and J by 7 bases; unmatched bases: 7. Per germline, CDR1 SGHTA and CDR2 FQGTGA. The CDR3 DNA sequence: TGTGCCAGCAGCTTCGGACTAGCGGGGGGGCAGAGTAATGAGCAGTTCTTC. This translates into CASSFGLAGGQSNEQFF.

The chain recombines TRBV19 with TRBJ1-5; D is unclear. The CDR3 is made up of 15 amino acids. Per germline, CDR1 LNHDA and CDR2 SQIVND (reference sequence). V lost 7 bases to trimming and J lost 3 bases, with 16 bases between them. The CDR3 loop reads CASTPSGGLNQPQHF. CDR3 coding DNA: TGTGCCAGTACCCCATCGGGAGGGCTCAATCAGCCCCAGCATTTT.

This rearrangement joins TRBV7-9 to TRBJ1-1; D call uncertain. The CDR3 is made up of 14 amino acids. Trimming cost V 0 bases and J 4 bases, with 9 bases left between them. Germline CDR1 SEHNR, CDR2 FQNEAQ (reference sequence). CDR3 protein: CASSLAEGTTEAFF. The CDR3 coding sequence is TGTGCCAGCAGCTTAGCCGAGGGTACCACTGAAGCTTTCTTT. Full variable domain (remainder filled in from reference TRBV7-9 and TRBJ1-1): DTGVSQNPRHKITKRGQNVTFRCDPISEHNRLYWYRQTLGQGPEFLTYFQNEAQLEKSRLLSDRFSAERPKGSFSTLEIQRTEQGDSAMYLCASSLAEGTTEAFFGQGTRLTVV.

The chain has TRBV5-6 and TRBJ2-7; 14 nucleotides match TRBD2. CDR1 is SGHDT, CDR2 YYEEEE, per germline. This CDR3 comprises 15 residues. Trimming removed 4 bases from V and 3 bases from J; junction bases left unmatched: 3. The CDR3, as DNA: TGTGCCAGCAGCCCGGGACTAGCGGGGGTCTACGAGCAGTACTTC. Translation gives CASSPGLAGVYEQYF.

This chain connects TRBV12-3 or TRBV12-4 to TRBJ2-5, with no clear D. The CDR3 covers 12 residues. Trimming left V 4 bases short and J 8 bases short, with 11 bases between. The CDR3 is CASSYASPTQYF. The DNA for the CDR3 is TGTGCCAGCAGTTATGCGAGCCCAACCCAGTACTTC.

The J gene is TRBJ2-3, the V gene TRBV5-1, with 8 bases identical to TRBD2. Germline-derived CDR1 and CDR2 are SGHRS and YFSETQ. With 3 bases clipped from V and 1 base from J, the junction kept 7 bases outside the gene matches. The CDR3 is made up of 16 amino acids. The CDR3: CASSSTGAGGTDTQYF. As DNA, the CDR3 is TGCGCCAGCAGCTCCACGGGAGCGGGGGGCACAGATACGCAGTATTTT.

The chain links TRBV5-1 to TRBJ1-3; the D gene is possibly TRBD1 (6 bases). The CDR3 contains 14 residues. Trimming stripped 7 bases from V and 0 bases from J, with 11 bases between. Germline V gene lookup returns CDR1 SGHRS and CDR2 YFSETQ. The CDR3 here is CASQQGNSGNTIYF. The CDR3, as DNA: TGCGCCAGCCAACAGGGTAACTCTGGAAACACCATATATTTT.

The J gene is TRBJ2-3, the V gene TRBV30; 7 positions agree with TRBD1. Germline V gene data show CDR1 as GTSNPN and CDR2 as SVGIG (reference sequence). J gave up 0 bases and V 1 base, and 4 bases lay outside the gene matches. There are 15 residues in the CDR3. Here the CDR3 reads CAWSGTGSSTDTQYF. The CDR3 DNA sequence: TGTGCCTGGAGTGGGACAGGATCTAGCACAGATACGCAGTATTTT.

The chain has TRBV7-6 and TRBJ2-6; maybe TRBD2 (6 bases). CDR1 is SGHVS, CDR2 FNYEAQ, per germline. The V end lost 1 base, the J end lost 0 bases, and 13 bases lay between the germline ends. There are 18 residues in the CDR3. The CDR3 loop is CASSLGGLAGSGANVLTF. For the CDR3, the DNA is TGTGCCAGCAGCTTAGGGGGACTTGCCGGCTCTGGGGCCAACGTCCTGACTTTC.

Regarding this clone: Other DNA sequences in the sample encode the same CDR3. The chain has TRBV15 and TRBJ1-5; D is uncertain. Trimming removed 0 bases at V and 4 bases at J, with 7 bases between. The CDR3 covers 14 residues. Germline values: CDR1 LNHNV, CDR2 YYDKDF (reference sequence). The CDR3 spells CATSRDGGNQPQHF. In nucleotides, the CDR3 is TGTGCCACCAGCAGAGATGGCGGTAATCAGCCCCAGCATTTT.

V usage is TRBV11-2 and J usage is TRBJ2-5; 12 bases agree with TRBD2. V was clipped by 1 base and J by 4 bases; unmatched bases: 4. The germline V gene has CDR1 SGHAT and CDR2 FQNNGV. This CDR3 region has 16 residues. The CDR3 protein is CASSLGLAGARETQYF. The CDR3 coding sequence is TGTGCCAGCAGCTTAGGACTAGCGGGGGCTAGAGAGACCCAGTACTTC. The complete variable domain, with remaining parts taken from reference TRBV11-2 and TRBJ2-5, reads EAGVAQSPRYKIIEKRQSVAFWCNPISGHATLYWYQQILGQGPKLLIQFQNNGVVDDSQLPKDRFSAERLKGVDSTLKIQPAKLEDSAVYLCASSLGLAGARETQYFGPGTRLLVL.

This clone appeared a few times. This chain links TRBV6-5 with TRBJ2-3; 8 nucleotides agree with TRBD2. The junction had 8 bases not matched to a gene; V was cut back by 4 bases and J by 2 bases. The CDR3 length is 16 residues. Germline V gene sequence: CDR1 MNHEY, CDR2 SVGAGI. The CDR3 sequence is CASSSGIAGFTDTQYF. CDR3 in DNA: TGTGCCAGCAGTTCTGGAATAGCGGGGTTCACAGATACGCAGTATTTT.

V gene TRBV5-1 combines with J gene TRBJ1-4, with D possibly matching TRBD1 (6 bases). The CDR3 is made up of 15 amino acids. From germline, CDR1 is SGHRS and CDR2 YFSETQ. V lost 5 bases, J lost 7 bases, and 18 bases lay in between. The CDR3 loop reads CASSSFPTGPEKLFF. CDR3 in DNA: TGCGCCAGCAGTTCTTTCCCGACAGGCCCTGAAAAACTGTTTTTT.

The rearrangement uses TRBV6-6 and TRBJ2-3; tentatively, D is TRBD2 (6 bases). Germline CDR1 is MNHNY and CDR2 is SVGAGI (reference sequence). The V gene lost 4 bases and the J gene lost 6 bases, with 11 bases spanning the gap. The CDR3 consists of 13 residues. The CDR3 loop reads CASSLGTFDTQYF. The CDR3 nucleotides are TGTGCCAGCAGTTTGGGGACTTTTGATACGCAGTATTTT.

This chain connects TRBV7-2 to TRBJ1-2; 8 bases agree with TRBD1. V dropped 1 base and J dropped 8; count of bases not matched to a gene: 6. Per germline, CDR1 SGHTA and CDR2 FQGNSA. The CDR3 loop spans 14 amino acids. DNA for the CDR3: TGTGCCAGCAGCTTAGATGCAGGGGGCATCGGCTACACCTTC. This gives the protein CASSLDAGGIGYTF.

This clone has just one count. V gene TRBV3-1 (or the pseudogene TRBV3-2) combines with J gene TRBJ1-2; 9 positions agree with TRBD1. V was clipped by 5 bases and J by 0 bases; unmatched bases: 7. The germline V gene has CDR1 LGHDT and CDR2 YNNKEL (reference sequence). The CDR3 has 16 amino acids. DNA for the CDR3: TGTGCCAGCAGCGGGGACAGGGAGAGGGCTAACTATGGCTACACCTTC. It translates to CASSGDRERANYGYTF.

CDR3 in amino acids: CASSQASQQYF. The CDR3 DNA is TGTGCCAGCAGCCAAGCAAGCCAGCAGTACTTC. The rearrangement uses TRBV14 and TRBJ2-7; no definite D call. The CDR3 totals 11 residues. Per germline, CDR1 SGHDN and CDR2 FVKESK. Trimming removed 1 base from V and 8 bases from J, with 6 bases in between.

The rearrangement links TRBV28 to TRBJ2-1, with no clear D. Germline loops: CDR1 MDHEN, CDR2 SYDVKM. The length of the CDR3 is 11 residues. The ends were cut back, 5 bases at V and 7 bases at J, with 6 bases in the middle. As DNA, the CDR3 is TGTGCCAGCAGTCGGGTTAATGAGCAGTTCTTC. Translating it yields CASSRVNEQFF.